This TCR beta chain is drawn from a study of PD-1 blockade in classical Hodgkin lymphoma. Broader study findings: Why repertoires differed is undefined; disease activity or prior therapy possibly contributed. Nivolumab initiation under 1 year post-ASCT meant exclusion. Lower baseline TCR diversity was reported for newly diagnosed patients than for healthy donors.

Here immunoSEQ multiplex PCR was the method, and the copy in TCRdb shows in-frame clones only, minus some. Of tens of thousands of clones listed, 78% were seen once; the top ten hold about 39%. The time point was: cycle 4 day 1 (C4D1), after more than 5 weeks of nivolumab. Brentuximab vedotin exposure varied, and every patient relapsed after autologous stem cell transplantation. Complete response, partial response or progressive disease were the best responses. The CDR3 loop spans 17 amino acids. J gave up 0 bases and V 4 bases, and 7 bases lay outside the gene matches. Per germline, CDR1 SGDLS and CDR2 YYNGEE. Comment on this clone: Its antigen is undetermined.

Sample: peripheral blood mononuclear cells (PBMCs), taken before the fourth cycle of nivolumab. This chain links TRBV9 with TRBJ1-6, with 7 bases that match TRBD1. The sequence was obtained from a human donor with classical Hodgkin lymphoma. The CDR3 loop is CASSFGQASSYNSPLHF. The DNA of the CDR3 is TGTGCCAGCAGCTTTGGACAGGCAAGCTCCTATAATTCACCCCTCCACTTT.